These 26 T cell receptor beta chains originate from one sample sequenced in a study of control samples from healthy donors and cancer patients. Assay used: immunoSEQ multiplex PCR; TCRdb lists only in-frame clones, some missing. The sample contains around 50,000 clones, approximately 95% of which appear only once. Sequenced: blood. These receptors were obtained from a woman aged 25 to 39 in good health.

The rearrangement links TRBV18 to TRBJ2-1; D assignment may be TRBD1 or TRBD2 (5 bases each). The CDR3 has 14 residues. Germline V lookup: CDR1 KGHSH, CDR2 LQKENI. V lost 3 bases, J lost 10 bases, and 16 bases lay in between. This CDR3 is CASSPGTQSREQFF. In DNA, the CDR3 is TGTGCCAGCTCACCGGGGACCCAAAGTAGAGAGCAGTTCTTC.

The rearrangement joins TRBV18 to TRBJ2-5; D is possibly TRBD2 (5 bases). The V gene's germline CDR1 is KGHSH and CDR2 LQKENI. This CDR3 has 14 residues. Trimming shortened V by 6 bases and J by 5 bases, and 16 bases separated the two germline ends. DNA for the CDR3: TGTGCCAGCTCCCCGGAGGCTGGTTGGGAGACCCAGTACTTC. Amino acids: CASSPEAGWETQYF. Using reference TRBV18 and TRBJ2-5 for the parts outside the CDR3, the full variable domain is NAGVMQNPRHLVRRRGQEARLRCSPMKGHSHVYWYRQLPEEGLKFMVYLQKENIIDESGMPKERFSAEFPKEGPSILRIQQVVRGDSAAYFCASSPEAGWETQYFGPGTRLLVL.

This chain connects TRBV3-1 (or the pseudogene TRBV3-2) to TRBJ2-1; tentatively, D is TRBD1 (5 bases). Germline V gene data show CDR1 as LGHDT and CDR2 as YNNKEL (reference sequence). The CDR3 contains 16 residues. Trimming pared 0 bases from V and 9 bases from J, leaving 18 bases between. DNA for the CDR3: TGTGCCAGCAGCCAAGATATGGGCGGTTATAGGGGTGAGCAGTTCTTC. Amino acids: CASSQDMGGYRGEQFF.

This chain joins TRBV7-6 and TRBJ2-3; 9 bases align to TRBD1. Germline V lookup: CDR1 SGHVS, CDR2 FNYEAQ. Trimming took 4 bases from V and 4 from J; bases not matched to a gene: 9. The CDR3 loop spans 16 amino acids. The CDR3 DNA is TGTGCCAGCAGCTCTTGGACAGGGGTCTCGGCAGATACGCAGTATTTT. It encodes CASSSWTGVSADTQYF.

The CDR3 DNA is TGTGCCAGCTCACCACCCCTGAACACAGATACGCAGTATTTT. This codes for CASSPPLNTDTQYF. The gene calls are TRBV18 and TRBJ2-3; D not resolved. Trimming cost V 0 bases and J 2 bases, with 6 bases left between them. The germline CDR1 and CDR2 sequences are KGHSH and LQKENI. The CDR3 runs to 14 residues.

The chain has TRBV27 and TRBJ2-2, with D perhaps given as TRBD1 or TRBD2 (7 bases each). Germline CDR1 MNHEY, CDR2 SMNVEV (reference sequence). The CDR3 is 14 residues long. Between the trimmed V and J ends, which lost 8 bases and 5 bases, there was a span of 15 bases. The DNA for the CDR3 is TGTGCCAGCGGTAGGCAGGGGGGGACCGGGGAGCTGTTTTTT. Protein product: CASGRQGGTGELFF.

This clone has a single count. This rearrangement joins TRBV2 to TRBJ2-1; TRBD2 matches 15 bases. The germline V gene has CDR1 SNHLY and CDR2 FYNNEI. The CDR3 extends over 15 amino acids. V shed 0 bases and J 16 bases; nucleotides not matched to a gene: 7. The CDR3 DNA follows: TGTGCCAGCAGTGAAGCGGTCCCGGGACTAGCGGGAGGCTTCTTC. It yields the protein CASSEAVPGLAGGFF.

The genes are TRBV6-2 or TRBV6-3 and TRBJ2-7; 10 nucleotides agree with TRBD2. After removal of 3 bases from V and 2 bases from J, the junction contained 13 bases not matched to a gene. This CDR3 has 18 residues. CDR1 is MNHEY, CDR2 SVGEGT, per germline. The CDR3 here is CASSYSPITSGVPYEQYF. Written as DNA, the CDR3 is TGTGCCAGCAGTTATAGCCCCATCACTAGCGGGGTGCCCTACGAGCAGTACTTC.

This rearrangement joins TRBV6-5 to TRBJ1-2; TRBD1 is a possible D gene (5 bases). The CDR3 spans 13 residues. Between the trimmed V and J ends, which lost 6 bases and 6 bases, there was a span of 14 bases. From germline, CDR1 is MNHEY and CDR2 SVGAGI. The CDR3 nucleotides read TGTGCCAGCAGACACCCCAGGGAACATGGCTACACCTTC. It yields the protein CASRHPREHGYTF.

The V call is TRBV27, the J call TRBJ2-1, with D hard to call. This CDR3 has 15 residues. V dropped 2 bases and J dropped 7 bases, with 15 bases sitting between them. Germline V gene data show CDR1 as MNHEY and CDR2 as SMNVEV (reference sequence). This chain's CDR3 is CASSLLFGLGNEQFF. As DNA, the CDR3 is TGTGCCAGCAGTTTACTTTTCGGTTTGGGGAATGAGCAGTTCTTC.

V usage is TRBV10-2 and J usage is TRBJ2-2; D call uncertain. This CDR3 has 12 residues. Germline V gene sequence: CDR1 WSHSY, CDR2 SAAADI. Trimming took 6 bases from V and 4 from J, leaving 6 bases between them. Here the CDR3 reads CASREPTGELFF. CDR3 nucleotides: TGCGCCAGCAGAGAGCCCACCGGGGAGCTGTTTTTT.

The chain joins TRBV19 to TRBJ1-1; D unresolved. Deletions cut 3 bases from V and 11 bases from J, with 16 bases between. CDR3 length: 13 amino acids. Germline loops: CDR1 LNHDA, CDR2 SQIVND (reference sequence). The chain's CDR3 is CASSISPVATAFF. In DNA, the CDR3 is TGTGCCAGTAGTATTTCTCCAGTCGCCACGGCTTTCTTT.

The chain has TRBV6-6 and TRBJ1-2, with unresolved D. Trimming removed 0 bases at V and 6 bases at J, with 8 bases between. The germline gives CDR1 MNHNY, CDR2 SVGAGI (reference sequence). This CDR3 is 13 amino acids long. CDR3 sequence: CASSYSGKHGYTF. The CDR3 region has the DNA TGTGCCAGCAGTTACTCAGGGAAGCATGGCTACACCTTC.

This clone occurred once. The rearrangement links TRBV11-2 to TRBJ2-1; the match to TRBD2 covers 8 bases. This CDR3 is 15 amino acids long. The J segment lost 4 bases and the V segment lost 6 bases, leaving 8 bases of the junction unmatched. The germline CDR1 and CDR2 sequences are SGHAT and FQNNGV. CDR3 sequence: CASSRAGLVYNEQFF. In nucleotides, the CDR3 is TGTGCCAGCAGTAGAGCGGGACTAGTTTACAATGAGCAGTTCTTC.

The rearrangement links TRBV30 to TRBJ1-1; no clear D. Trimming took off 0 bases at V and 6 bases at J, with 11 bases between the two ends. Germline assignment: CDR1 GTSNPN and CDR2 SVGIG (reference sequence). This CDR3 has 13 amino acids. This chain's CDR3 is CAWSVLLNSEAFF. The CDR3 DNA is TGTGCCTGGAGTGTACTATTAAACTCTGAAGCTTTCTTT. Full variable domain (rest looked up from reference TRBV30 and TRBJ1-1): SQTIHQWPATLVQPVGSPLSLECTVEGTSNPNLYWYRQAAGRGLQLLFYSVGIGQISSEVPQNLSASRPQDRQFILSSKKLLLSDSGFYLCAWSVLLNSEAFFGQGTRLTVV.

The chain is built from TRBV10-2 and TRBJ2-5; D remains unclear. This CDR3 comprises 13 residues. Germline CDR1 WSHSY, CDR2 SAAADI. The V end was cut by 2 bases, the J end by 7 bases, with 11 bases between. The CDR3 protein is CASSEGRLRTQYF. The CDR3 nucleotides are TGCGCCAGCAGTGAGGGCCGTCTCAGGACCCAGTACTTC.

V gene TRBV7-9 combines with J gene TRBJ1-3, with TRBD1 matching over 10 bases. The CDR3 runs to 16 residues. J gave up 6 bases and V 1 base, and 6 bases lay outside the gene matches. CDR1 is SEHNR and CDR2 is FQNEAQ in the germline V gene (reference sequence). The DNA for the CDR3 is TGTGCCAGCAGCTTAGTCGGGACAGGGGTGCCAAACACCATATATTTT. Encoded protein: CASSLVGTGVPNTIYF.

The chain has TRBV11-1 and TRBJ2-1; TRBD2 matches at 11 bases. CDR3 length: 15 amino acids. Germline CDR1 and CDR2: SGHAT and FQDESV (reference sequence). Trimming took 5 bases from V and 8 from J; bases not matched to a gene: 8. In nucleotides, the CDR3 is TGTGCCAGCAGCAGTACTAGCGGGAGAGACTATGAGCAGTTCTTC. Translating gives CASSSTSGRDYEQFF.

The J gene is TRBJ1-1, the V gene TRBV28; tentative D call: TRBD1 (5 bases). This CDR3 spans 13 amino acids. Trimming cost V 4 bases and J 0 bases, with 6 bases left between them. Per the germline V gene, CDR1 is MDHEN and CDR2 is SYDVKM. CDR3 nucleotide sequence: TGTGCCAGCAGTTCAGGGTTGAACACTGAAGCTTTCTTT. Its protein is CASSSGLNTEAFF.

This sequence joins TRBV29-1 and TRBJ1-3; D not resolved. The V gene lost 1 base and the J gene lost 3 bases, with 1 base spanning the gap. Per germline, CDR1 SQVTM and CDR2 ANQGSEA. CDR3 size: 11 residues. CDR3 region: CSVEGGNTIYF. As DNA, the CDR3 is TGCAGCGTTGAAGGTGGAAACACCATATATTTT. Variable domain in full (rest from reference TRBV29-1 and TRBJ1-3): SAVISQKPSRDICQRGTSLTIQCQVDSQVTMMFWYRQQPGQSLTLIATANQGSEATYESGFVIDKFPISRPNLTFSTLTVSNMSPEDSSIYLCSVEGGNTIYFGEGSWLTVV.

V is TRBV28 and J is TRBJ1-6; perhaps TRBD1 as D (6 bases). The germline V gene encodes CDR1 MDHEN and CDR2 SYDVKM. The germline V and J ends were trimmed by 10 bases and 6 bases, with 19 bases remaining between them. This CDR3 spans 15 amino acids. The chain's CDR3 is CATEVRGRINSPLHF. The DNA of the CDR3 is TGTGCCACCGAAGTCCGGGGGCGGATTAATTCACCCCTCCACTTT.

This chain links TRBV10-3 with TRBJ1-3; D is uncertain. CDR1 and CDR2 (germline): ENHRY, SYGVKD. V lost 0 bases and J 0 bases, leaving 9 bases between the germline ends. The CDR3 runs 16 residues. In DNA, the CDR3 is TGTGCCATCAGTGAGTCGAAGGCTAACTCTGGAAACACCATATATTTT. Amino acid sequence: CAISESKANSGNTIYF.

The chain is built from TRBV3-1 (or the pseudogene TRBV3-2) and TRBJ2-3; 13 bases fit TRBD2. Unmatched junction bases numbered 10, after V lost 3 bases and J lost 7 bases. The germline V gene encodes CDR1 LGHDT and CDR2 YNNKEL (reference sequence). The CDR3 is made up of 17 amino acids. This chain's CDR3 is CASSHPLRTSGRYTQYF. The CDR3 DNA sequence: TGTGCCAGCAGCCACCCCTTAAGGACTAGCGGGAGATATACGCAGTATTTT.

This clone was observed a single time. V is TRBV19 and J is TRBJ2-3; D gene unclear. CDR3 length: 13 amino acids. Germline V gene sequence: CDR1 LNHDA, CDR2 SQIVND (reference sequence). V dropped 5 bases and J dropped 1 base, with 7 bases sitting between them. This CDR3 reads CASSGSGTDTQYF. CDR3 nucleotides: TGTGCCAGTAGTGGGTCCGGCACAGATACGCAGTATTTT.

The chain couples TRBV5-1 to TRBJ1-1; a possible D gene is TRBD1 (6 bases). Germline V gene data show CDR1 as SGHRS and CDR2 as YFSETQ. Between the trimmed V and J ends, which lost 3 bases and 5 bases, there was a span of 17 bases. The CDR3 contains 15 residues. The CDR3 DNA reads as TGCGCCAGCAGCTACTACAAGGGGGGAAATACTGAAGCTTTCTTT. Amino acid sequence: CASSYYKGGNTEAFF.

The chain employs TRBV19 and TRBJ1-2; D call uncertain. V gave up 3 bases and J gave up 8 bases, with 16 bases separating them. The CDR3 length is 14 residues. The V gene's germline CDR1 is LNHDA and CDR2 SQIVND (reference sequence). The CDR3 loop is CASSIATNPGGYTF. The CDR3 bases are TGTGCCAGTAGTATCGCAACGAACCCGGGCGGCTACACCTTC. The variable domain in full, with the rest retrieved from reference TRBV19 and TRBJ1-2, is DGGITQSPKYLFRKEGQNVTLSCEQNLNHDAMYWYRQDPGQGLRLIYYSQIVNDFQKGDIAEGYSVSREKKESFPLTVTSAQKNPTAFYLCASSIATNPGGYTFGSGTRLTVV.